This TCR beta chain was sequenced in a study of vaccination and CD4 T cells after COVID-19. From germline, CDR1 is DFQATT and CDR2 SNEGSKA (reference sequence). The CDR3 runs 14 residues. V gave up 0 bases and J gave up 5 bases, with 12 bases separating them. As for treatment: roughly ten-day PBMC culture with coronavirus spike peptide pools or control peptides (ViraFEST assay). Gathering of the CD4+ T cells, from the unexposed donor, took place before the COVID-19 pandemic (2011-2018). Via ViraFEST, peptide pools expanded antigen-specific T cells before TCR sequencing. Subject to cell availability, CD4+ T cells from unexposed donors were probed with SARS-CoV-2 S/N and four cold-coronavirus spikes. The Oncomine TCR Beta short-read assay sequenced DNA from cultured CD4+ T cells. The template was genomic DNA from cultured CD4+ T cells. Each CDR3 protein is one row after TCRdb ran MiXCR on the PCR reads. Counted here are several thousand distinct CDR3 sequences, roughly 30% occurring once; the ten biggest clones make up 20% to 30%.

As regards this clonotype: Its antigen is not identified.

Specimen: CD4+ T cells from blood, cultured in vitro. The rearrangement links TRBV20-1 to TRBJ2-3; D unresolved. The TCR sequence derives from a human donor in good health. CDR3 sequence: CSARDPLVEDTQYF. CDR3 bases: TGCAGTGCTAGAGATCCCCTAGTGGAAGATACGCAGTATTTT.